This is a list of T cell receptor beta chains from one sample in a study of T cell responses to AZD1222 COVID-19 vaccine. Assay used: immunoSEQ multiplex PCR; TCRdb lists only in-frame clones, some missing. This sample carries about 140,000 clones, around 89% of them seen once, and the ten largest clones take 4.7%. Material: peripheral blood, obtained on day 0 of AZD1222 vaccination. These receptors came from an adult in good health. CDR3s include the opening cysteine and the closing phenylalanine or tryptophan. A D gene is named only where the DNA matches it firmly. Some rows have no size entry. The others give once, few or many, or a class for an expanded clone.

>NA|TRBJ1-1|NA|TRBV14
CASSQGLGGTEAFF
TGTGCCAGCAGCCAGGGCTTGGGCGGCACTGAAGCTTTCTTT
>TRBD1|TRBJ1-3|NA|TRBV11-2
CASSGARQGSGNTIYF
TGTGCCAGCAGCGGCGCCCGACAGGGTTCTGGAAACACCATATATTTT
>NA|TRBJ2-7|few|TRBV5-1
CASSFNKVYEQYF
TGCGCCAGCAGCTTTAACAAGGTCTACGAGCAGTACTTC
>TRBD2|TRBJ2-1|NA|TRBV19
CASSPGLAVYNEQFF
TGTGCCAGTAGCCCGGGACTAGCAGTATACAATGAGCAGTTCTTC
>TRBD1|TRBJ1-4|NA|TRBV5-4
CASSLTGTEKLFF
TGTGCCAGCAGCCTGACAGGGACGGAGAAACTGTTTTTT
>TRBD2|TRBJ2-1|few|TRBV19
CASSISLGGWEQFF
TGTGCCAGTAGTATTTCTTTGGGGGGGTGGGAGCAGTTCTTC
>TRBD2|TRBJ2-2|NA|TRBV15
CATSRLAGGYTGELFF
TGTGCCACCAGCAGACTAGCGGGAGGGTACACCGGGGAGCTGTTTTTT
>NA|TRBJ2-5|NA|TRBV7-2
CASSNGGSQYF
TGTGCCAGCAGCAATGGTGGGTCCCAGTACTTC
>TRBD1|TRBJ1-2|NA|TRBV7-9
CASSSGTGPYGYTF
TGTGCCAGCAGCTCCGGGACAGGGCCCTATGGCTACACCTTC
>TRBD2|TRBJ2-5|NA|TRBV5-4
CASSRPSGRTSKETQYF
TGTGCCAGCAGCCGCCCTAGCGGGAGAACTTCAAAAGAGACCCAGTACTTC
>NA|TRBJ1-1|once|TRBV5-6
CASSLVSYTEAFF
TGTGCCAGCAGCCTTGTTAGCTACACTGAAGCTTTCTTT
>NA|TRBJ1-1|few|TRBV19
CASSIKGRRAEAFF
TGTGCCAGTAGTATAAAGGGGAGGCGCGCTGAAGCTTTCTTT
>NA|TRBJ2-1|NA|TRBV7-8
CASSLATPNEQFF
TGTGCCAGCAGCTTAGCCACCCCAAATGAGCAGTTCTTC
>NA|TRBJ1-2|NA|TRBV7-9
CASSLAWQGYGYTF
TGTGCCAGCAGCTTAGCGTGGCAGGGATATGGCTACACCTTC
>NA|TRBJ1-2|NA|TRBV6-1
CASSEGSSFTYGYTF
TGTGCCAGCAGTGAAGGGTCATCTTTTACCTATGGCTACACCTTC
>NA|TRBJ1-2|NA|TRBV7-2
CASSLANGRLNYGYTF
TGTGCCAGCAGCTTAGCGAATGGTCGGCTAAACTATGGCTACACCTTC
>NA|TRBJ1-4|NA|TRBV4-1
CASSQPVRINEKLFF
TGCGCCAGCAGCCAACCAGTTAGGATAAATGAAAAACTGTTTTTT
>TRBD2|TRBJ2-7|NA|TRBV24-1
CATRETSGGPYEQYF
TGTGCCACCAGGGAGACTAGCGGAGGCCCCTACGAGCAGTACTTC
>NA|TRBJ2-7|NA|TRBV2
CASFRDKAYEQYF
TGTGCCTCCTTTCGGGATAAGGCCTACGAGCAGTACTTC
>NA|TRBJ2-2|NA|TRBV3-1/TRBV3-2
CASSQVFRVGNTGELFF
TGTGCCAGCAGCCAAGTTTTCAGGGTTGGGAACACCGGGGAGCTGTTTTTT
>NA|TRBJ1-6|NA|TRBV2
CASRRGYNSPLHF
TGTGCCAGCAGACGGGGGTATAATTCACCCCTCCACTTT
>NA|TRBJ1-1|once|TRBV4-1
CASSHLTGRNTEAFF
TGCGCCAGCAGCCATCTGACGGGACGAAACACTGAAGCTTTCTTT
>NA|TRBJ1-4|NA|TRBV27
CASSPPRKLFF
TGTGCCAGCAGTCCCCCCAGGAAACTGTTTTTT
>TRBD2|TRBJ2-7|NA|TRBV7-9
CASSASGTSGYYEQYF
TGTGCCAGCAGCGCCTCCGGGACTAGCGGTTACTACGAGCAGTACTTC
>NA|TRBJ2-1|NA|TRBV29-1
CSVEGGEWNEQFF
TGCAGCGTTGAAGGGGGAGAATGGAATGAGCAGTTCTTC
>NA|TRBJ2-3|NA|TRBV27
CASFSTSTDTQYF
TGTGCCAGCTTTTCGACTAGCACAGATACGCAGTATTTT
>NA|TRBJ2-2|NA|TRBV6-1
CASSELGTPGELFF
TGTGCCAGCAGTGAACTTGGGACCCCCGGGGAGCTGTTTTTT
>TRBD2|TRBJ2-5|NA|TRBV3-1/TRBV3-2
CASSPWTSVQETQYF
TGTGCCAGCAGCCCCTGGACTAGCGTACAAGAGACCCAGTACTTC
>NA|TRBJ1-3|NA|TRBV4-1
CASSLTGRTIYF
TGCGCCAGCAGCCTCACTGGTCGGACCATATATTTT